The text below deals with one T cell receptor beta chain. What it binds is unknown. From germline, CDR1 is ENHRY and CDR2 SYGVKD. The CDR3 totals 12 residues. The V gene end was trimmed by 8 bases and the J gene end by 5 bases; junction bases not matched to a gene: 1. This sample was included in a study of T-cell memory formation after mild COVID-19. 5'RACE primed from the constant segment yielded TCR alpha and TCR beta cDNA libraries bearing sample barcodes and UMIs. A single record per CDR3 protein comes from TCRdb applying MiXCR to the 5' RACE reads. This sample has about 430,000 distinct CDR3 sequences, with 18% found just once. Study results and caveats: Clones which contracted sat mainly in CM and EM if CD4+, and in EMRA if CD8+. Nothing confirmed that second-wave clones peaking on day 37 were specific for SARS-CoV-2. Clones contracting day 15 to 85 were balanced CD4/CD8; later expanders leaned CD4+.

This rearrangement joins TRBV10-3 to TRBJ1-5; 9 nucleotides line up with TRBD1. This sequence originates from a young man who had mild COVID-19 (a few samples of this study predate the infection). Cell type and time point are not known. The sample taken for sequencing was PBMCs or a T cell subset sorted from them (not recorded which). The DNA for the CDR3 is TGTGCCATCGGGGACAGGGATCAGCCCCAGCATTTT. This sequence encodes CAIGDRDQPQHF.